Below, 20 T cell receptor beta chains from the same sample are listed, as sequenced in a study of identical twins. One entry per CDR3 protein results from TCRdb running MiXCR on the 5' RACE reads. The table lists 450,000 or so distinct CDR3 sequences, more than 13% of them singletons, with approximately 1% in the top ten. This sample was also put to use in a study of yellow fever vaccine responses in identical twins.

The sample taken for sequencing was CD4+ T cells sorted from blood. These receptors all come from a woman aged 18-29 years in good health.

This clonotype has a handful of counts. The chain couples TRBV3-1 to TRBJ2-2, with 10 bases lining up with TRBD1. V was pared by 4 bases and J by 7 bases, with 3 bases of the junction left unmatched. The germline CDR1 and CDR2 sequences are LGHDT and YNNKEL (reference sequence). CDR3 length equals 14 residues. The CDR3 region is CASSRQGAIGELFF. The CDR3 coding sequence is TGTGCCAGCAGCCGACAGGGGGCGATCGGGGAGCTGTTTTTT.

The chain joins TRBV10-3 to TRBJ2-1, with TRBD2 identical over 14 bases. CDR1 and CDR2 from the germline V gene are ENHRY and SYGVKD. J gave up 7 bases and V 0 bases, and 8 bases lay outside the gene matches. The CDR3 extends over 18 amino acids. The CDR3 coding sequence is TGTGCCATCAGTGAGTCTGGGACTAGCGGGAGAAGGAGGAATGAGCAGTTCTTC. Its protein is CAISESGTSGRRRNEQFF.

This clonotype was counted only a few times. CDR3 DNA: TGTGCCATCAGAAGAGGGGTACCCTACGAGCAGTACTTC. It encodes CAIRRGVPYEQYF. The V and J genes are TRBV10-3 and TRBJ2-7, with D perhaps being TRBD1 or TRBD2 (5 bases each). The CDR3 extends over 13 amino acids. The V gene's germline CDR1 is ENHRY and CDR2 SYGVKD. V lost 6 bases and J 2 bases, leaving 11 bases between the germline ends.

J is TRBJ2-7 and V is TRBV6-1; 11 nucleotides match TRBD2. From germline, CDR1 is MNHNS and CDR2 SASEGT. CDR3 length: 16 amino acids. The J segment lost 1 base and the V segment lost 5 bases, leaving 7 bases of the junction unmatched. The CDR3: CASSTAGTSGSYEQYF. For the CDR3, the DNA is TGTGCCAGCAGTACCGCAGGGACTAGCGGATCCTACGAGCAGTACTTC.

This clonotype was picked up a small number of times. The chain carries TRBV11-3 and TRBJ2-1; 7 bases line up with TRBD1. The CDR3 totals 15 residues. Trimming at V came to 5 bases and at J to 6 bases, leaving 10 bases not matched to a gene. Germline V gene sequence: CDR1 SGHNT, CDR2 YENEEA. The CDR3 protein is CASSAGTDIGNEQFF. The DNA for the CDR3 is TGTGCCAGCAGCGCCGGGACAGATATAGGCAATGAGCAGTTCTTC.

In this sample, this clonotype turned up many times. V is TRBV12-3 or TRBV12-4 and J is TRBJ2-2; maybe TRBD1 (6 bases). The CDR3 runs to 15 residues. Between the trimmed V and J ends, which lost 5 bases and 4 bases, there was a span of 14 bases. Here the CDR3 reads CASSPSQGTTGELFF. The CDR3 DNA follows: TGTGCCAGCAGTCCCTCCCAGGGGACCACCGGGGAGCTGTTTTTT.

This chain joins TRBV19 and TRBJ2-7, with D uncertain. CDR1 and CDR2 from the germline V gene are LNHDA and SQIVND (reference sequence). The CDR3 is made up of 13 amino acids. Trimming pared 4 bases from V and 2 bases from J, leaving 9 bases between. The CDR3 sequence: CASSSAATYEQYF. The CDR3 DNA sequence: TGTGCCAGTAGTAGTGCCGCCACCTACGAGCAGTACTTC.

J is TRBJ1-1 and V is TRBV7-2; no definite D call. V shed 4 bases and J shed 4 bases, with 16 bases lying between them. This CDR3 has 15 residues. The germline gives CDR1 SGHTA, CDR2 FQGNSA. The CDR3 nucleotides read TGTGCCAGCAGCTCTGCGACCGGGTGGGGCACTGAAGCTTTCTTT. It specifies CASSSATGWGTEAFF.

In this sample, this clonotype turned up a few times. V gene TRBV20-1 combines with J gene TRBJ2-7; D might be TRBD1 or TRBD2, each matching 5 bases. Trimming removed 0 bases at V and 3 bases at J, with 12 bases between. Germline V gene lookup returns CDR1 DFQATT and CDR2 SNEGSKA (reference sequence). CDR3 size: 14 residues. The CDR3 nucleotides are TGCAGTGCTAGAGATCTAGAGGGGAGCTACGAGCAGTACTTC. It specifies CSARDLEGSYEQYF.

V gene TRBV29-1 combines with J gene TRBJ2-5; TRBD2 aligns across 10 bases. This CDR3 contains 17 residues. With V trimmed by 6 bases and J by 5 bases, 18 bases remained unmatched. Looked up from germline, CDR1 is SQVTM and CDR2 is ANQGSEA. The CDR3 sequence: CSVEQLAGDRGWETQYF. CDR3 coding DNA: TGCAGCGTCGAACAGCTAGCGGGGGACCGGGGGTGGGAGACCCAGTACTTC.

V and J are TRBV29-1 and TRBJ2-1; no definite D call. CDR3 length equals 16 residues. Germline loops: CDR1 SQVTM, CDR2 ANQGSEA. V lost 6 bases and J lost 0, with 18 bases in between. This CDR3 is CSVVRRRPNSYNEQFF. In DNA, the CDR3 is TGCAGCGTGGTTAGGCGGCGACCGAACTCCTACAATGAGCAGTTCTTC.

CDR3 loop: CASSQRVGAMRAFF. The CDR3 region has the DNA TGTGCCAGCAGCCAAAGAGTCGGAGCGATGAGGGCTTTCTTT. The rearrangement uses TRBV3-1 and TRBJ1-1; D is unresolved. CDR1 LGHDT and CDR2 YNNKEL come from the germline V gene (reference sequence). With 2 bases removed from V and 11 bases from J, the gap between germline ends came to 18 bases. CDR3 length equals 14 residues.

This clonotype was counted at least ten times. CDR3 DNA sequence: TGCAGTGCTAGTTCGGCCCAAGAGACCCAGTACTTC. The encoded protein is CSASSAQETQYF. The chain joins TRBV20-1 to TRBJ2-5; D call uncertain. V was shortened by 3 bases and J by 1 base, with 6 bases between the two germline ends. Germline CDR1 DFQATT, CDR2 SNEGSKA (reference sequence). The CDR3 loop spans 12 amino acids.

The gene calls are TRBV10-1 and TRBJ2-7, with TRBD2 identical over 13 bases. CDR1 is WNHNN, CDR2 SYGVQD, per germline (reference sequence). The length of the CDR3 is 15 residues. V was pared by 6 bases and J by 5 bases, with 7 bases of the junction left unmatched. In nucleotides, the CDR3 is TGCGCCAGCAGCGCCGGGACTAGCGGGACCCACGAGCAGTACTTC. Amino acids: CASSAGTSGTHEQYF.

The genes are TRBV24-1 and TRBJ2-2; 13 bases are shared with TRBD2. CDR3 size: 20 residues. V was clipped by 0 bases and J by 0 bases; unmatched bases: 6. Germline CDR1 is KGHDR and CDR2 is SFDVKD. The CDR3 here is CATSDLQTSGRPANTGELFF. DNA for the CDR3: TGTGCCACCAGTGATTTGCAGACTAGCGGGAGGCCCGCGAACACCGGGGAGCTGTTTTTT.

This clonotype turned up a few times. This chain joins TRBV4-1 and TRBJ2-3, with 10 nucleotides matching TRBD2. The CDR3 totals 15 residues. J was trimmed by 4 bases and V by 3 bases; bases with no gene match: 4. Germline V CDR1 and CDR2: MGHRA, YSYEKL. CDR3 loop: CASSQLAGASDTQYF. CDR3 nucleotides: TGCGCCAGCAGCCAGCTAGCGGGAGCGTCAGATACGCAGTATTTT.

This clonotype was detected only a few times. The chain carries TRBV6-1 and TRBJ2-7; 8 bases map to TRBD1. Trimming removed 6 bases from V and 5 bases from J; junction bases left unmatched: 6. The CDR3 spans 13 residues. Germline values: CDR1 MNHNS, CDR2 SASEGT. The CDR3 DNA reads TGTGCCAGCAGCCCCGACAGGGGACACGAGCAGTACTTC. Residues: CASSPDRGHEQYF.

Only one count was recorded for this clonotype. The chain carries TRBV7-9 and TRBJ1-1; D uncertain. From germline, CDR1 is SEHNR and CDR2 FQNEAQ (reference sequence). The CDR3 length is 13 residues. Trimming left V 5 bases short and J 1 base short, with 8 bases between. The CDR3 bases are TGTGCCAGCAGCAAAACACCGAACACTGAAGCTTTCTTT. It is translated as CASSKTPNTEAFF.

There are a few counts of this clonotype. CDR3 region: CATSRGGAAVGYTF. In nucleotides, the CDR3 is TGTGCCACCAGTCGGGGGGGGGCTGCTGTTGGCTACACCTTC. This rearrangement joins TRBV24-1 to TRBJ1-2; D is possibly TRBD1 (6 bases). V lost 6 bases and J lost 7, with 17 bases in between. The CDR3 runs 14 residues. From germline, CDR1 is KGHDR and CDR2 SFDVKD.

This clonotype showed up many times. The rearrangement uses TRBV3-1 and TRBJ2-1, with TRBD1 matching 10 bases. The length of the CDR3 is 17 residues. Germline trimming cut 3 bases from V and 4 bases from J; bases unmatched to any gene: 9. Germline V gene sequence: CDR1 LGHDT, CDR2 YNNKEL (reference sequence). The CDR3 reads CASSQLAGTGVYNEQFF. The CDR3 region has the DNA TGTGCCAGCAGCCAGTTAGCCGGGACAGGGGTGTACAATGAGCAGTTCTTC.